These 17 T cell receptor beta chains were all obtained from the same sample, sequenced in a study of cytomegalovirus exposure and HLA in healthy donors listed by TCRdb under 2017. Libraries were built with the immunoSEQ multiplex PCR assay. The multiplex PCR relied on a mix of 60 forward primers for TCR Vbeta segments and 13 reverse primers for TCR Jbeta segments. Sourced from immuneACCESS, this table was stored by TCRdb with only in-frame sequences that have V and J called. A share of the clones is absent; for the studies checked, an unresolved V gene accounts for under half, and the remainder has no known explanation. The sample table records more than 95,000 clones. The ten largest make up more than 0.8% of the sample. Sequencing was done on a sample of PBMCs. The receptors were gathered from a young man in good health and CMV-seronegative.

The V call is TRBV5-1, the J call TRBJ1-1, with 7 positions matching TRBD1. Germline trimming cut 4 bases from V and 7 bases from J; bases unmatched to any gene: 16. There are 16 residues in the CDR3. Germline loops: CDR1 SGHRS, CDR2 YFSETQ. For the CDR3, the DNA is TGCGCCAGCAGCCCGCCGGGACGGGCCCAGGGGGTTGAAGCTTTCTTT. Translating it yields CASSPPGRAQGVEAFF.

The CDR3 DNA sequence: TGTGTTGCGGGGGGGCGAGGTACTAATGAAAAACTGTTTTTT. Its translation is CVAGGRGTNEKLFF. The rearrangement uses TRBV6-1 and TRBJ1-4; a weak D match, TRBD1 (6 bases). There are 14 residues in the CDR3. In germline, CDR1 is MNHNS, CDR2 SASEGT.

The chain couples TRBV18 to TRBJ1-2; 9 nucleotides align to TRBD1. CDR1 is KGHSH and CDR2 is LQKENI in the germline V gene. The CDR3 has 16 amino acids. J was trimmed by 4 bases and V by 2 bases; bases with no gene match: 8. This chain's CDR3 is CASSPEFRTGVYGYTF. The CDR3 DNA reads as TGTGCCAGCTCACCAGAGTTTAGGACAGGGGTCTATGGCTACACCTTC.

The chain couples TRBV30 to TRBJ2-5; possibly TRBD2 for D (6 bases). V gave up 4 bases and J gave up 5 bases, with 17 bases separating them. The CDR3 length is 14 residues. The germline CDR1 and CDR2 sequences are GTSNPN and SVGIG (reference sequence). The CDR3 sequence is CAWTHLGEEETQYF. In DNA, the CDR3 is TGTGCCTGGACCCATTTGGGGGAGGAGGAGACCCAGTACTTC.

The chain carries TRBV5-1 and TRBJ2-7, with D perhaps matching TRBD2 (7 bases). The CDR3 is 15 residues long. Per the germline V gene, CDR1 is SGHRS and CDR2 is YFSETQ. Trimming cost V 3 bases and J 5 bases, with 18 bases left between them. The CDR3 DNA reads as TGCGCCAGCAGCTGGGGGGGCGGGAGTGGGAACGAGCAGTACTTC. Its translation is CASSWGGGSGNEQYF.

The V and J genes are TRBV6-1 and TRBJ2-7; 7 positions agree with TRBD1. This CDR3 contains 15 residues. J lost 1 base, V lost 6 bases, and 9 bases had no gene match. From germline, CDR1 is MNHNS and CDR2 SASEGT. The CDR3 loop is CASRKPGQRSYEQYF. CDR3 coding DNA: TGTGCCAGCAGGAAACCGGGACAGCGATCCTACGAGCAGTACTTC.

The J gene is TRBJ1-2, the V gene TRBV28; D not resolved. Trimming took 5 bases from V and 3 from J, leaving 10 bases between them. CDR3 size: 13 residues. CDR1 is MDHEN and CDR2 is SYDVKM in the germline V gene. DNA for the CDR3: TGTGCCAGCAGTCCCGGGAGGGACTATGGCTACACCTTC. As protein: CASSPGRDYGYTF.

The V call is TRBV6-1, the J call TRBJ1-3; 7 bases map to TRBD1. V gave up 5 bases and J gave up 0 bases; unmatched junction bases: 4. The CDR3 has 15 amino acids. From germline, CDR1 is MNHNS and CDR2 SASEGT. CDR3 in amino acids: CASSIRDSSGNTIYF. The CDR3 DNA reads as TGTGCCAGCAGTATCCGGGACAGCTCTGGAAACACCATATATTTT.

V gene TRBV9 combines with J gene TRBJ2-1; D call uncertain. Germline lookup yields CDR1 SGDLS and CDR2 YYNGEE. Trimming took off 0 bases at V and 6 bases at J, with 7 bases between the two ends. The CDR3 is made up of 13 amino acids. The CDR3 DNA is TGTGCCAGCAGCGTAGTTGCAGGCAATGAGCAGTTCTTC. As protein: CASSVVAGNEQFF.

This chain links TRBV28 with TRBJ2-5, with TRBD2 matching 11 bases. Trimming removed 5 bases from V and 1 base from J; junction bases left unmatched: 6. This CDR3 has 16 amino acids. Germline V CDR1 and CDR2: MDHEN, SYDVKM. The CDR3: CASSPRLAGSQETQYF. The CDR3 DNA follows: TGTGCCAGCAGTCCCCGACTAGCGGGAAGCCAAGAGACCCAGTACTTC.

The chain links TRBV19 to TRBJ1-2; 7 positions agree with TRBD1. The ends lost 4 bases at V and 8 bases at J; junction bases unmatched: 10. Germline assignment: CDR1 LNHDA and CDR2 SQIVND (reference sequence). The length of the CDR3 is 14 residues. CDR3 sequence: CASSTTTDRPGYTF. In DNA, the CDR3 is TGTGCCAGTAGTACGACTACGGACAGGCCCGGCTACACCTTC.

V is TRBV7-9 and J is TRBJ2-7, with D possibly being TRBD2 (7 bases). Trimming removed 3 bases at V and 2 bases at J, with 14 bases between. The CDR3 contains 15 residues. Germline CDR1 reads SEHNR; CDR2 reads FQNEAQ (reference sequence). The CDR3 loop is CASSFPGGAAYEQYF. The CDR3 coding sequence is TGTGCCAGCAGCTTTCCTGGGGGGGCAGCCTACGAGCAGTACTTC.

The chain recombines TRBV6-1 with TRBJ2-1; 7 positions agree with TRBD1. The CDR3 loop spans 14 amino acids. CDR1 and CDR2 (germline): MNHNS, SASEGT. Trimming took 10 bases from V and 2 from J; bases not matched to a gene: 8. CDR3 bases: TGTGCCACCGTACGGGACAGAGCCTACAATGAGCAGTTCTTC. Residues: CATVRDRAYNEQFF.

The rearrangement links TRBV6-5 to TRBJ2-2; 8 bases align to TRBD1. CDR1 and CDR2 (germline): MNHEY, SVGAGI. The V gene end was trimmed by 6 bases and the J gene end by 6 bases; junction bases not matched to a gene: 6. The CDR3 is made up of 14 amino acids. Here the CDR3 reads CASSFRGPAGELFF. The CDR3 DNA reads as TGTGCCAGCAGCTTCAGGGGGCCCGCCGGGGAGCTGTTTTTT.

CDR3 DNA: TGTGCCAGCGGGAGATCGAGCACAGATACGCAGTATTTT. Amino acids: CASGRSSTDTQYF. This rearrangement joins TRBV6-4 to TRBJ2-3; the D gene is possibly TRBD2 (5 bases). Germline V gene lookup returns CDR1 MRHNA and CDR2 SNTAGT. CDR3 length: 13 residues. V lost 8 bases to trimming and J lost 0 bases, with 9 bases between them.

The CDR3 region is CASSSNLYVSGYTF. The CDR3 coding sequence is TGTGCCAGCAGCTCTAACCTCTATGTCTCTGGCTACACCTTC. The chain is built from TRBV7-9 and TRBJ1-2; D is unclear. Per the germline V gene, CDR1 is SEHNR and CDR2 is FQNEAQ (reference sequence). The CDR3 spans 14 residues. V dropped 4 bases and J dropped 7 bases, with 16 bases sitting between them.

This chain connects TRBV7-9 to TRBJ1-1; D is unresolved. V lost 3 bases and J 4 bases, leaving 12 bases between the germline ends. Per germline, CDR1 SEHNR and CDR2 FQNEAQ (reference sequence). This CDR3 region has 14 residues. The CDR3 region is CASSFDFPGTEAFF. In nucleotides, the CDR3 is TGTGCCAGCAGCTTCGATTTCCCGGGCACTGAAGCTTTCTTT.